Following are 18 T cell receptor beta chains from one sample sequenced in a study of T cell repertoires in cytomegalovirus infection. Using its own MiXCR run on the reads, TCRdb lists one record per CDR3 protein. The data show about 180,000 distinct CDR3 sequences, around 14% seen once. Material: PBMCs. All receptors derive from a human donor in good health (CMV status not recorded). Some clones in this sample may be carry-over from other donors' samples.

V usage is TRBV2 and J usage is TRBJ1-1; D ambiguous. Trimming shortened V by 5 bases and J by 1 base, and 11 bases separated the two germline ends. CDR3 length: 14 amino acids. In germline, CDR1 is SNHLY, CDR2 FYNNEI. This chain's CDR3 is CASSFLPPNTEAFF. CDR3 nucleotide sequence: TGTGCCAGCAGTTTTCTTCCCCCGAACACTGAAGCTTTCTTT. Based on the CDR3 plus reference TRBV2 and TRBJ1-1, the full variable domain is EPEVTQTPSHQVTQMGQEVILRCVPISNHLYFYWYRQILGQKVEFLVSFYNNEISEKSEIFDDQFSVERPDGSNFTLKIRSTKLEDSAMYFCASSFLPPNTEAFFGQGTRLTVV.

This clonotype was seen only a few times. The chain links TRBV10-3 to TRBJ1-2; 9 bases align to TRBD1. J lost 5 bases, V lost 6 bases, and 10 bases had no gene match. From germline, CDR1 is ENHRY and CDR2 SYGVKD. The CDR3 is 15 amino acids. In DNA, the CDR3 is TGTGCCATCAGCGCCTCAATGGGACAGGGTTATGGCTACACCTTC. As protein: CAISASMGQGYGYTF.

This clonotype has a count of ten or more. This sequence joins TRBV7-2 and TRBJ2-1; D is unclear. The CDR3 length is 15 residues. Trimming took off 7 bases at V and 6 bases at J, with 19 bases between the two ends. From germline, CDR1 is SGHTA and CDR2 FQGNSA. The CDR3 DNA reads TGTGCCAGCAAAGTTAATTGGAATTTTGGCAATGAGCAGTTCTTC. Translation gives CASKVNWNFGNEQFF.

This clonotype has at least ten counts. DNA for the CDR3: TGTGCCACCAGTGACTCCCGCGGGACCGATACGCAGTATTTT. It is translated as CATSDSRGTDTQYF. V and J are TRBV24-1 and TRBJ2-3, with D maybe TRBD2 (6 bases). Trimming took off 4 bases at V and 6 bases at J, with 13 bases between the two ends. This CDR3 comprises 14 residues. Germline CDR1 reads KGHDR; CDR2 reads SFDVKD.

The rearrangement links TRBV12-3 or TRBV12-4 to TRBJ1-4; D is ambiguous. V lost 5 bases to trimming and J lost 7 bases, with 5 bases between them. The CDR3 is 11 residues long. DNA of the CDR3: TGTGCCAGCAGTCCGCGTGAAAAACTGTTTTTT. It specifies CASSPREKLFF.

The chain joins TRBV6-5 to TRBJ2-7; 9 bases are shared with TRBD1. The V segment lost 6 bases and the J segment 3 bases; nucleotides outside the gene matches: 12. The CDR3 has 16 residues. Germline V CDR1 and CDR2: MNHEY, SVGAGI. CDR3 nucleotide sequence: TGTGCCAGCAGCAGCCAACTTCGGGACAGGGTCTACGAGCAGTACTTC. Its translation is CASSSQLRDRVYEQYF.

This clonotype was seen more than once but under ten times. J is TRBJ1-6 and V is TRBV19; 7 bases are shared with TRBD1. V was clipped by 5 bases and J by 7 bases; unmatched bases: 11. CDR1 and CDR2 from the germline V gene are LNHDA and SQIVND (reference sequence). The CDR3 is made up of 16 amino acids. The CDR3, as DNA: TGTGCCAGTAGTCGAAGGGGGCTTGGAAGCAATTCACCCCTCCACTTT. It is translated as CASSRRGLGSNSPLHF. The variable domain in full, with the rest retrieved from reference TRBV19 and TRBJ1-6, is DGGITQSPKYLFRKEGQNVTLSCEQNLNHDAMYWYRQDPGQGLRLIYYSQIVNDFQKGDIAEGYSVSREKKESFPLTVTSAQKNPTAFYLCASSRRGLGSNSPLHFGNGTRLTVT.

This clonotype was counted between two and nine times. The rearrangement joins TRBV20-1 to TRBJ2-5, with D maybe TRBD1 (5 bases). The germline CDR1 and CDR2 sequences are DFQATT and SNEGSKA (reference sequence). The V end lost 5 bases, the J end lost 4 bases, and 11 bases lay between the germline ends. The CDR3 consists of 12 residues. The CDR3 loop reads CSAFRVGETQYF. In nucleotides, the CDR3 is TGCAGTGCTTTCAGGGTTGGAGAGACCCAGTACTTC.

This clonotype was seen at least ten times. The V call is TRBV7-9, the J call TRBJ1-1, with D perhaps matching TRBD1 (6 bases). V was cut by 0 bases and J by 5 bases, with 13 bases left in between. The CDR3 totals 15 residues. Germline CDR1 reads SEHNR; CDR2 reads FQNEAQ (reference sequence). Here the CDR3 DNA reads TGTGCCAGCAGCTTAGCGCTGGGGGGGCGGACTGAAGCTTTCTTT. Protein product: CASSLALGGRTEAFF. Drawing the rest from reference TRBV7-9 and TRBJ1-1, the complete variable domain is DTGVSQNPRHKITKRGQNVTFRCDPISEHNRLYWYRQTLGQGPEFLTYFQNEAQLEKSRLLSDRFSAERPKGSFSTLEIQRTEQGDSAMYLCASSLALGGRTEAFFGQGTRLTVV.

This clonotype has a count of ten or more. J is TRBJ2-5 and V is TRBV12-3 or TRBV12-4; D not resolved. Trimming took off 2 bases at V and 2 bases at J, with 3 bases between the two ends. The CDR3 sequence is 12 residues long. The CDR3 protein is CASSLQQETQYF. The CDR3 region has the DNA TGTGCCAGCAGTTTACAGCAAGAGACCCAGTACTTC.

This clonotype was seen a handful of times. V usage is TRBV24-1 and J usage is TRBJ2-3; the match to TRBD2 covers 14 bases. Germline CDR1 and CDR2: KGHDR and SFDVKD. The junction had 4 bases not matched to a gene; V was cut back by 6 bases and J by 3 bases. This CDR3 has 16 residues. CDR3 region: CATSKGLAGGTDTQYF. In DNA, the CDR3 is TGTGCCACCAGTAAAGGACTAGCGGGAGGAACAGATACGCAGTATTTT.

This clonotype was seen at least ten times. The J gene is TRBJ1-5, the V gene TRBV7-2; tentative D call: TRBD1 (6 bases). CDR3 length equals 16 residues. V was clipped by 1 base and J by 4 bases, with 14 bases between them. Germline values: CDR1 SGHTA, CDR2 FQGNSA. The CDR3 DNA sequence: TGTGCCAGCAGCTTAGAACAGGGTTACCTTAATCAGCCCCAGCATTTT. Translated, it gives CASSLEQGYLNQPQHF. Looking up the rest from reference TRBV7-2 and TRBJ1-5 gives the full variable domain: GAGVSQSPSNKVTEKGKDVELRCDPISGHTALYWYRQSLGQGLEFLIYFQGNSAPDKSGLPSDRFSAERTGGSVSTLTIQRTQQEDSAVYLCASSLEQGYLNQPQHFGDGTRLSIL.

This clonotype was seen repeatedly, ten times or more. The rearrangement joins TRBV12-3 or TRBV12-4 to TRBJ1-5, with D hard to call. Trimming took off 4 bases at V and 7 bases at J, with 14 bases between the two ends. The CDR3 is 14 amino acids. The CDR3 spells CASSSASLNQPQHF. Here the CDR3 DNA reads TGTGCCAGCAGTTCGGCCTCTTTGAACCAGCCCCAGCATTTT.

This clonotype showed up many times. CDR3 loop: CASSLAQGDVEAFF. The DNA of the CDR3 is TGTGCCAGCAGCTTAGCTCAAGGGGATGTTGAAGCTTTCTTT. The chain links TRBV7-6 to TRBJ1-1; a weak D match, TRBD1 (5 bases). The CDR3 has 14 amino acids. Germline V gene data show CDR1 as SGHVS and CDR2 as FNYEAQ. The germline V and J ends were trimmed by 0 bases and 7 bases, with 12 bases remaining between them.

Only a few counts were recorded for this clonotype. As DNA, the CDR3 is TGCAGCGTTGAGGCAGGCTACAATCAGCCCCAGCATTTT. It yields the protein CSVEAGYNQPQHF. The chain has TRBV29-1 and TRBJ1-5; D gene unclear. The CDR3 extends over 13 amino acids. CDR1 is SQVTM, CDR2 ANQGSEA, per germline. Deletions cut 3 bases from V and 3 bases from J, with 9 bases between.

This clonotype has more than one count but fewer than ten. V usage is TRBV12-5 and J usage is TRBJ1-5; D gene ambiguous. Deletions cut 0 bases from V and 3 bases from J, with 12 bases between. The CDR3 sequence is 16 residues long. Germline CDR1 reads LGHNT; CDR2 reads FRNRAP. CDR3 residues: CASGLVNGPPNQPQHF. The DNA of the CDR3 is TGTGCTAGTGGTTTGGTTAATGGGCCCCCCAATCAGCCCCAGCATTTT.

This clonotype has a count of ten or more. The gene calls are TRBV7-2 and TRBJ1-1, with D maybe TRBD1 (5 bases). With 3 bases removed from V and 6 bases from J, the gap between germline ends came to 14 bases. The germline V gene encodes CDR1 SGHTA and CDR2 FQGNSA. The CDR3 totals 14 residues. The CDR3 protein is CASSFGTVSAEAFF. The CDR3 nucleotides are TGTGCCAGCAGCTTCGGGACGGTAAGCGCTGAAGCTTTCTTT.

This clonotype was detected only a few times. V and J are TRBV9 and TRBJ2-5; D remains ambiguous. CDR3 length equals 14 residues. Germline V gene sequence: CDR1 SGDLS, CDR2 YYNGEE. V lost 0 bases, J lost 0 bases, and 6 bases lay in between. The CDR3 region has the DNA TGTGCCAGCAGCGTAGCAGGTTACCAAGAGACCCAGTACTTC. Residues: CASSVAGYQETQYF.